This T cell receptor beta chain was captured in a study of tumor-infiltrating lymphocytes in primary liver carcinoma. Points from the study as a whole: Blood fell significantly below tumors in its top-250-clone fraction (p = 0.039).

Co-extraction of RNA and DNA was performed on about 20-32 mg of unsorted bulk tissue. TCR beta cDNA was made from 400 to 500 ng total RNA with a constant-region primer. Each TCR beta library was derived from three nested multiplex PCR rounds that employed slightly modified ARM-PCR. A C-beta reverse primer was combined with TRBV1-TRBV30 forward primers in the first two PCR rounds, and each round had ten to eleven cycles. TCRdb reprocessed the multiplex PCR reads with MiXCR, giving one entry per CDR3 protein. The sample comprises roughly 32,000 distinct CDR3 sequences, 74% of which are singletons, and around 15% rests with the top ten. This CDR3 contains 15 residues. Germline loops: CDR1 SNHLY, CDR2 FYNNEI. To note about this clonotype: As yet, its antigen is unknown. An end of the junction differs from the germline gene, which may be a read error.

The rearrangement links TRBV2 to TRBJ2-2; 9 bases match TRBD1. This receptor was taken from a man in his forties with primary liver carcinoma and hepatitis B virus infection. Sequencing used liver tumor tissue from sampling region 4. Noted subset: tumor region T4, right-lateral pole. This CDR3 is CVSTLGQGRTGELFF. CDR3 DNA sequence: TGTGTCAGCACCCTGGGACAGGGACGCACCGGGGAGCTGTTTTTT.